The table lists the clone carrying this TCR beta chain with a few counts. Its antigen is undetermined. The data were taken from a study of cytomegalovirus exposure and HLA in healthy donors. Study context: Approximately 80 million unique TCRs from HLA-typed donors were held in an early data release.

13 Jbeta primers and 60 Vbeta primers were used for the PCR. Profiling relied on immunoSEQ multiplex PCR, and the TCRdb table lists in-frame clones only, not all of them. The sample contains approximately 200,000 clones, over 70% of which appear only once. Broader study findings: Reports showed the classifier diagnosing cytomegalovirus status with high specificity and sensitivity.

The CDR3 length is 16 residues. Unmatched junction bases numbered 4, after V lost 0 bases and J lost 2 bases. Germline CDR1 reads SGHVS; CDR2 reads FNYEAQ. The TCR originated in a woman between 18 and 29 years old in good health and CMV-seropositive. The gene calls are TRBV7-6 and TRBJ2-3; TRBD2 matches 8 bases. Sequencing was performed on PBMCs. In DNA form, the CDR3 reads TGTGCCAGCAGCTTAGCGGCTAGCGGGCCCACAGATACGCAGTATTTT. As protein: CASSLAASGPTDTQYF. The full variable domain, completed using reference TRBV7-6 and TRBJ2-3, is GAGVSQSPRYKVTKRGQDVALRCDPISGHVSLYWYRQALGQGPEFLTYFNYEAQQDKSGLPNDRFSAERPEGSISTLTIQRTEQRDSAMYRCASSLAASGPTDTQYFGPGTRLTVL.